The text below deals with one T cell receptor beta chain. It has no known antigen specificity. No quality values exist for individual bases; no much larger clone is one base distant. This sample's time point label indicates: progressive disease on ibrutinib. Roughly 2 micrograms of genomic DNA were extracted from cryopreserved PBMCs for TCR beta library preparation. Longitudinal blood samples from CLL patients on ibrutinib monotherapy were analyzed using high-throughput TCR beta sequencing. The patients were enrolled in a single-center, open-label phase 2 trial of ibrutinib monotherapy. In the germline V gene, CDR1 corresponds to SGDLS and CDR2 to YYNGEE. The V and J ends are trimmed by 2 bases and 0 bases, leaving 16 bases between them. The CDR3 spans 17 residues, from the cysteine through the phenylalanine. Solely the CDR3 DNA is kept, with 51 bases framed from the first base. The source of the sample is a study of cytotoxic CD8 clonotypes in ibrutinib-treated CLL (dated by TCRdb to the early 2020s). Context from the whole study: The cohort included about 15 treatment-naive and fewer than 12 relapsed/refractory patients; around 18 were IGHV unmutated. Every remission and progressive disease sample was obtained while ibrutinib was still being received by the patients. Samples averaged roughly 260,000 productive templates and some 91,000 productive rearrangements. Cryopreserved peripheral blood mononuclear cells were collected at three points: before therapy, at response, and at either sustained remission or disease progression. The response samples were drawn at a median of approximately twelve months into treatment, with a range of roughly 6 to 36 months. Of the 90 or so participants in the trial, about two dozen had longitudinal samples available. Partial responses were observed in about 25 patients and complete responses in 2; after a median follow-up of around 68 months, remission was maintained in 15 or so patients and progression was observed in approximately 12.

On a MiSeq, deep resolution sequencing aimed for a depth between 1 in 1 million and 1 in 200,000 T cells, with each clonotype covered 10x on average. The immunoSEQ hsTCRB Kit was used to generate TCR beta libraries. Under the source paper's analysis protocol: The data were analyzed with ImmunoSEQ Analyzer and ImmunoSEQ Data Assistant, and V, D and J gene assignments followed IMGT definitions. Clonality, which ranges from 0 to 1, was calculated by subtracting the normalized Shannon entropy of productive rearrangement frequencies from one. Only overrepresented clonotypes making up at least 0.05% of the repertoire of each patient were included in the public clonotype analysis. About a dozen age-matched healthy donor repertoires from immuneACCESS served as clonality controls. TCRdb's version of the immuneACCESS table is confined to in-frame rearrangements and falls short of the full clone set. An unresolved V gene accounts for under half of the shortfall where checked; the remainder is of unknown origin. The V and J calls and clone size are taken from that table; D and trimming were inferred from the DNA. The sample yields roughly 150,000 clones; around nine tenths were counted once. Of the sample, about 2.9% is held by the ten largest clones.

What the authors observed across the whole study: Baseline clonality was found to be higher than that of age-matched healthy donors and was strongly correlated with circulating CD8+ T-cell counts. Lymph node repertoires were not examined, and the timing of sampling was not matched between patients in sustained remission and those whose disease progressed. Clonality increased at ibrutinib response, stayed stable in sustained remission, and fell back toward baseline at progression. Public clonotypes were found to be uncommon and were observed to contract or remain stable during treatment; the increase in clonality was shown to reflect expansion of private clonotypes at ibrutinib response.

The TCR comes from a human donor with chronic lymphocytic leukemia. Recombination linked TRBV9 to TRBJ2-3, and perhaps TRBD2 as D gene, on 7 matching bases. This specimen was PBMCs, taken at disease progression, from a patient treated with ibrutinib. The CDR3 region reads CASSVFVGGGSTDTQYF. The DNA sequence is TGTGCCAGCAGCGTCTTCGTAGGGGGAGGGAGCACAGATACGCAGTATTTT.